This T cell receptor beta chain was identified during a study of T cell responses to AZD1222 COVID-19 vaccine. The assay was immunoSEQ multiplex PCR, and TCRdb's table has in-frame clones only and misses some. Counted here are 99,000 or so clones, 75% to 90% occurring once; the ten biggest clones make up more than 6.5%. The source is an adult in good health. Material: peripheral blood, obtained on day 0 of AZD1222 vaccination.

CDR3 sequence reads: CASRDLAGGNNEQFF. DNA for the CDR3: TGTGCCAGCAGGGACCTAGCGGGGGGGAACAATGAGCAGTTCTTC. The chain employs TRBV6-5 and TRBJ2-1; 12 bases line up with TRBD2. CDR1 MNHEY and CDR2 SVGAGI come from the germline V gene. Germline trimming cut 6 bases from V and 5 bases from J; bases unmatched to any gene: 5. The CDR3 contains 15 residues.